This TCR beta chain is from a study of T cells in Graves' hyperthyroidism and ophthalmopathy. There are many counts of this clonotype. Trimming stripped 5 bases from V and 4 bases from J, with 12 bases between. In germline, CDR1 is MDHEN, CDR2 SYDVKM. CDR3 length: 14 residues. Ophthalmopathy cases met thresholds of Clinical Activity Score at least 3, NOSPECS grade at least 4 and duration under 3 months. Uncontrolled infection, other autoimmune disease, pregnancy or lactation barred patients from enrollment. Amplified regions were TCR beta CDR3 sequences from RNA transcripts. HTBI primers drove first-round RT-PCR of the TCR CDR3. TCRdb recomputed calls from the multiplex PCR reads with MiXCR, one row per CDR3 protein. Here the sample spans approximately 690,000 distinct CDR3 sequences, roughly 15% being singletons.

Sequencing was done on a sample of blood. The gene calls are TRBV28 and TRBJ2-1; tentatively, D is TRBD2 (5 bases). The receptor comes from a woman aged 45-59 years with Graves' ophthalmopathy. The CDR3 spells CASSGGQRYNEQFF. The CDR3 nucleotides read TGTGCCAGCAGTGGAGGTCAGCGGTACAATGAGCAGTTCTTC.